A selection of T cell receptor beta chains follows, all from one sample in a study of T cell changes during pregnancy in multiple sclerosis. Repertoires were generated with immunoSEQ multiplex PCR, while TCRdb's copy carries only in-frame clones and drops some. The table lists tens of thousands of clones, approximately 89% of them singletons, with around 3.5% in the top ten. The sample in question was peripheral blood, obtained after pregnancy. Receptor source: a female donor in good health, enrolled as a control in a pregnancy study. The CDR3 runs from the conserved cysteine through the conserved F or W. D genes are given only for firm matches. A row's size may be missing; if present it is once, few, many or a size class.

V gene	D gene	J gene	clone size	CDR3 DNA	CDR3 protein
TRBV5-5	TRBD1	TRBJ2-7	.	TGTGCCAGCAGCTTTCCGGGACAGGGCTCCTACGAGCAGTACTTC	CASSFPGQGSYEQYF
TRBV7-3	TRBD2	TRBJ2-5	.	TGTGCCAGCAGCTTAAACCCCCCGGCGGAGGCGGGAGGATTAGAGACCCAGTACTTC	CASSLNPPAEAGGLETQYF
TRBV6-1	.	TRBJ2-3	.	TGTGCCAGCAGTGAAAAGTCCGGGAAAGATTTT	CASSEKSGKDF
TRBV19	.	TRBJ1-2	.	TGTGCCAGTAGTATTACAGAATTCTATGGCTACACCTTC	CASSITEFYGYTF
TRBV30	.	TRBJ2-5	.	TGTGCCTGGAGCGTGACTTTTACTCAAGAGACCCAGTACTTC	CAWSVTFTQETQYF
TRBV10-3	.	TRBJ2-7	.	TGTGCCATCGGAGACACGGGGAATCCTTCCTACGAGCAGTACTTC	CAIGDTGNPSYEQYF
TRBV7-8	TRBD1	TRBJ1-2	.	TGTGCCAGCAGCTTAGTAGGACAGGGTGAAGTGGGCTACACCTTC	CASSLVGQGEVGYTF
TRBV28	TRBD1	TRBJ2-7	.	TGTGCCAGCAGTGGGGCGGGACAGGGTTCGGACGAGCAGTACTTC	CASSGAGQGSDEQYF
TRBV29-1	TRBD2	TRBJ2-1	.	TGCAGCGTTGAGGGAGGGTGGAATGAGCAGTTCTTC	CSVEGGWNEQFF
TRBV19	TRBD1	TRBJ2-1	.	TGTGCCAGTAGTATTTGGCCAGGGGGTACAGGGGGGAATGAGCAGTTCTTC	CASSIWPGGTGGNEQFF
TRBV4-3	.	TRBJ1-1	.	TGCGCCAGCAGCCAAGATAGCCAAGTGAACACTGAAGCTTTCTTT	CASSQDSQVNTEAFF
TRBV6-5	.	TRBJ1-2	.	TGTGCCAGCATTGGGGGCAGGATCAGTGGCTACACCTTC	CASIGGRISGYTF
TRBV7-2	TRBD1	TRBJ1-2	once	TGTGCCAGCAGCTCCGGGACAGGGGTAGGCTACACCTTC	CASSSGTGVGYTF
TRBV19	TRBD2	TRBJ2-1	once	TGTGCCAGTAGTAGACTAGCGGGAGGAGCCAATGAGCAGTTCTTC	CASSRLAGGANEQFF
TRBV5-6	TRBD2	TRBJ2-7	once	TGTGCCAGCAGCTTGGCCGGGGAGGGGAGCTCCTACGAGCAGTACTTC	CASSLAGEGSSYEQYF
TRBV28	TRBD1	TRBJ1-1	.	TGTGCCAGCAGTCCCGGACAGGGGAGGGACACTGAAGCTTTCTTT	CASSPGQGRDTEAFF
TRBV7-9	TRBD2	TRBJ2-2	.	TGTGCCAGCAGCCTCGGGACTAGCCGTACCTTAAACACCGGGGAGCTGTTTTTT	CASSLGTSRTLNTGELFF
TRBV5-1	TRBD1	TRBJ1-3	.	TGCGCCAGCAGCTTGCTCCAGGGGGCTGCGGGAAACACCATATATTTT	CASSLLQGAAGNTIYF
TRBV11-2	.	TRBJ1-3	.	TGTGCCAGCAGCTTAGGATGGGGCGGTGGAAACACCATATATTTT	CASSLGWGGGNTIYF
TRBV9	.	TRBJ2-3	.	TGTGCCAGCAGCGTAGCTACAACGGGGTCAGATACGCAGTATTTT	CASSVATTGSDTQYF
TRBV7-9	.	TRBJ2-1	.	TGTGCCAGCAGCCAAGCCACTAGAAGGAAATTCTTC	CASSQATRRKFF
TRBV19	.	TRBJ1-4	few	TGTGCCAGTAGGCAGTTTAATGAAAAACTGTTTTTT	CASRQFNEKLFF
TRBV5-6	.	TRBJ2-3	.	TGTGCCAGCAGCTTCGGACTGGGTAGCACAGATACGCAGTATTTT	CASSFGLGSTDTQYF
TRBV7-9	.	TRBJ1-1	.	TGTGCCAGCCGACAGGTCGGGAACACTGAAGCTTTCTTT	CASRQVGNTEAFF
TRBV10-3	TRBD1	TRBJ1-2	.	TGTGCCATCAGCCATCAGGGGGCAAACTATGGCTACACCTTC	CAISHQGANYGYTF
TRBV5-1	.	TRBJ2-2	.	TGCGCCAGCGGGCCCGGGATTAGGAACACCGGGGAGCTGTTTTTT	CASGPGIRNTGELFF
TRBV5-1	.	TRBJ1-2	.	TGCGCCAGCAGCCCCTCCTTCGGACAGACGCAAAACTATGGCTACACCTTC	CASSPSFGQTQNYGYTF
TRBV4-1	.	TRBJ1-2	.	TGCGCCAGCAGCCGAGGGGAGGGAAACTATGGCTACACCTTC	CASSRGEGNYGYTF
TRBV10-3	TRBD1	TRBJ2-2	.	TGTGCCATCAGTGAGTCTAGGACAGGGGATGCCGGGGAGCTGTTTTTT	CAISESRTGDAGELFF
TRBV5-5	.	TRBJ1-2	.	TGTGCCAGCAGCTTTTCTTTCTACCGGGACCCGGGGGTCGGCTACACCTTC	CASSFSFYRDPGVGYTF
TRBV7-9	.	TRBJ2-1	.	TGTGCCAGCAGCCCATGGACAGTCAATGAGCAGTTCTTC	CASSPWTVNEQFF
TRBV7-6	.	TRBJ2-1	.	TGTGCCAGCAGCTTTTCTAACAATGAGCAGTTCTTC	CASSFSNNEQFF
TRBV7-9	TRBD1	TRBJ1-1	.	TGTGCCAGCGAAACGGACAGGGGCTCCACTGAAGCTTTCTTT	CASETDRGSTEAFF
TRBV5-5	TRBD1	TRBJ2-1	.	TGTGCCAGCACCCCAACCCCCCCGGGACAGGGATCTTATGAGCAGTTCTTC	CASTPTPPGQGSYEQFF
TRBV6-1	.	TRBJ1-2	.	TGTGCCAGCAGTGAAGGCTCATGGGGCAGGGATTCACCTGGCTACACCTTC	CASSEGSWGRDSPGYTF
TRBV28	.	TRBJ2-1	.	TGTGCCAGCAAAGGGGGGGACTACAATGAGCAGTTCTTC	CASKGGDYNEQFF
TRBV18	.	TRBJ1-5	.	TGTGCCAGCTCACGAGGTCTAGGGGGCAATCAGCCCCAGCATTTT	CASSRGLGGNQPQHF
TRBV2	.	TRBJ1-5	.	TGTGCCAGAAATAGCAAGTGCAATCAGCCCCAGCATTTT	CARNSKCNQPQHF
TRBV5-6	TRBD2	TRBJ2-3	.	TGTGCCAGCAGCGACCCCACAGACCCGGGACTAGCGGAAGATACGCAGTATTTT	CASSDPTDPGLAEDTQYF
TRBV6-6	.	TRBJ2-7	once	TGTGCCAGCAGTTACTCGGGGCGAAACGAGCAGTACTTC	CASSYSGRNEQYF
TRBV19	.	TRBJ2-6	.	TGTGCCAGTACGGGCGGGGAGGCCGGGGCCAACGTCCTGACTTTC	CASTGGEAGANVLTF
TRBV5-4	.	TRBJ1-5	.	TGTGCCAGCAGCAGAGAGCCCAATGAGCCCCAGCATTTT	CASSREPNEPQHF
TRBV5-1	TRBD1	TRBJ2-3	few	TGCGCCAGCAGCTTGAGGGGGACAGCCACAGATACGCAGTATTTT	CASSLRGTATDTQYF
TRBV7-9	.	TRBJ2-5	.	TGTGCCAGCAGCTCCGAGGCGACCCAGTACTTC	CASSSEATQYF
TRBV6-1	TRBD2	TRBJ2-1	.	TGTGCCAGCAGTGGCCAAGCGGGGGGGCTTGACAATGAGCAGTTCTTC	CASSGQAGGLDNEQFF
TRBV5-1	.	TRBJ1-3	.	TGCGCCAGCAGCTTGGCAGGGTCGGGAAACACCATATATTTT	CASSLAGSGNTIYF